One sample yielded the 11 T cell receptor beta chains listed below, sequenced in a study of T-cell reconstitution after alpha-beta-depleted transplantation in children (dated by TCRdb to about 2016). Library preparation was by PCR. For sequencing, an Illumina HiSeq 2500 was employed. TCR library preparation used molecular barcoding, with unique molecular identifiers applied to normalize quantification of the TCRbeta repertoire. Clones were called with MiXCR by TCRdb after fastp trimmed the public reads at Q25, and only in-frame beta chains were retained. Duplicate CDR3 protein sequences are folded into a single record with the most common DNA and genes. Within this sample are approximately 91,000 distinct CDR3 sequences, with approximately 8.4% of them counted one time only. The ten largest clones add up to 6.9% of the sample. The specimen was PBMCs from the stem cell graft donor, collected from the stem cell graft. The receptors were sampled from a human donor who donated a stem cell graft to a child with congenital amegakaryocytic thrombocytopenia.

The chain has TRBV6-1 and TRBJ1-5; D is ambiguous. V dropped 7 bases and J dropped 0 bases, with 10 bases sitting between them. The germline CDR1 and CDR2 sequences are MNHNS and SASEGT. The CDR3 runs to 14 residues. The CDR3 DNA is TGTGCCAGCACCCCGAGTCATAGCAATCAGCCCCAGCATTTT. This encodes CASTPSHSNQPQHF.

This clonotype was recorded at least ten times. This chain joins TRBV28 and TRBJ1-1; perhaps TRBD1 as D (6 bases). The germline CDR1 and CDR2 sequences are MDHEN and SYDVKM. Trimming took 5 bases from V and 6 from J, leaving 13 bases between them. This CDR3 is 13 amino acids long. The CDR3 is CASSQRGGAEAFF. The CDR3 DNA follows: TGTGCCAGCAGTCAAAGGGGGGGCGCTGAAGCTTTCTTT.

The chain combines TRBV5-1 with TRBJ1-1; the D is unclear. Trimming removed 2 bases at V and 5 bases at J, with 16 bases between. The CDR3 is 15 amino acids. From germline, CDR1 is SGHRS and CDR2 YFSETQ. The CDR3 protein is CASSFGWGERTEAFF. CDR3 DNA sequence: TGCGCCAGCAGCTTCGGTTGGGGTGAGAGGACTGAAGCTTTCTTT.

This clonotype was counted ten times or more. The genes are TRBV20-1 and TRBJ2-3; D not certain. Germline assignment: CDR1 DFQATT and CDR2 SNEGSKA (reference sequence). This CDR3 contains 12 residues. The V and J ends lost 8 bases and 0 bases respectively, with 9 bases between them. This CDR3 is CSMTPSTDTQYF. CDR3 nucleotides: TGCAGTATGACGCCCAGCACAGATACGCAGTATTTT.

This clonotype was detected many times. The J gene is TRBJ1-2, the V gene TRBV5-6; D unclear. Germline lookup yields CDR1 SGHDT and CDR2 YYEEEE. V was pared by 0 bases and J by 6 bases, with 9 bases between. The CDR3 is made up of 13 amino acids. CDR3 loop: CASSLVTLDGYTF. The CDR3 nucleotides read TGTGCCAGCAGCTTGGTCACCTTGGATGGCTACACCTTC.

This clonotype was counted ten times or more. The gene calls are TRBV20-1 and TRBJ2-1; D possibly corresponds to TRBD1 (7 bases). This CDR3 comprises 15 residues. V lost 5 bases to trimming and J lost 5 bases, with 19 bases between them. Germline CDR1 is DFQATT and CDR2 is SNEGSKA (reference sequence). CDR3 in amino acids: CSASEGGAGNNEQFF. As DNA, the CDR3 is TGCAGTGCTTCTGAAGGGGGCGCGGGAAACAATGAGCAGTTCTTC.

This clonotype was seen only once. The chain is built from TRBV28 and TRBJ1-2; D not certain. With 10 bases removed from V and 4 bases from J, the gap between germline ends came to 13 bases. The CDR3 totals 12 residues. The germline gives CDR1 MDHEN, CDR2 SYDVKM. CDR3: CAMGPGLYGYTF. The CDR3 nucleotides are TGTGCCATGGGCCCCGGGCTCTATGGCTACACCTTC.

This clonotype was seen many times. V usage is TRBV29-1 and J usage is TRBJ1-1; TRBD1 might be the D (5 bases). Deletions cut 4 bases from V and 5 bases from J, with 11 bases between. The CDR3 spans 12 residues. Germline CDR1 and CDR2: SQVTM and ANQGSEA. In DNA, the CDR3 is TGCAGCGTTGGTAGGGAGGGGACTGAAGCTTTCTTT. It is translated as CSVGREGTEAFF.

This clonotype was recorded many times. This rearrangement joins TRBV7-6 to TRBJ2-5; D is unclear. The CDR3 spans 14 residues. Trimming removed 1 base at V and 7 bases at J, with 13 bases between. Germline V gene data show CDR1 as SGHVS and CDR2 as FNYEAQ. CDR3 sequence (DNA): TGTGCCAGCAGCTTAGGCTACACCTCGGGGACCCAGTACTTC. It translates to CASSLGYTSGTQYF.

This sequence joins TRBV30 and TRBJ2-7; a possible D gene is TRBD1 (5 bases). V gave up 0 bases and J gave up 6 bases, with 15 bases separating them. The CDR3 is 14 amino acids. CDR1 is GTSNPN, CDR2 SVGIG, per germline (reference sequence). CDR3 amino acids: CAWSVRTPAREQYF. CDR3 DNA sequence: TGTGCCTGGAGTGTCCGGACACCCGCACGCGAGCAGTACTTC.

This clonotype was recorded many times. CDR3 bases: TGTGCCACCAGTCACGGTCCTAGCGGTGGGCTCACAGATACGCAGTATTTT. Residues: CATSHGPSGGLTDTQYF. This sequence joins TRBV15 and TRBJ2-3, with TRBD2 identical over 7 bases. V lost 6 bases to trimming and J lost 2 bases; unmatched junction nucleotides: 14. The CDR3 covers 17 residues. CDR1 and CDR2 (germline): LNHNV, YYDKDF (reference sequence).